This T cell receptor (beta chain) originates from a study of blood T cells in healthy people across ages. This clonotype appeared a few times. One end of the junction is discordant with germline, which a read error may explain. Germline CDR1 reads KGHDR; CDR2 reads SFDVKD. The CDR3 runs 12 residues. Sample-barcoded 5' priming and a J-beta primer mix drove a second PCR of roughly 6 to 12 cycles. Through a template-switch adaptor with 12 random nucleotides, each cDNA molecule received a tag. CDR3-containing paired-end reads numbered at least 2.5 million in each sample. TCRdb reprocessed the 5' RACE reads with MiXCR, giving one entry per CDR3 protein. The sample lists some 1,000,000 distinct CDR3 sequences, about 25% occurring once. Total RNA was extracted at no less than 5.5 micrograms per sample. These data were also reused for a study on T cells of mothers and their children. That report notes: Mothers yielded over 8.5 million CDR3 reads, children 3 million to 3.5 million each.

The specimen was blood. The V gene is TRBV24-1, the J gene TRBJ2-2; D call uncertain. The clonotype was recovered from a girl aged 2-10 years in good health. The CDR3 bases are TGTGCCACCAGAGATTACTACGGGGAGCTGTTTTTT. Translation gives CATRDYYGELFF.